The rows below give T cell receptor beta chains drawn from one sample of a study of shared clonotypes between healthy human individuals. Sequenced by immunoSEQ multiplex PCR; TCRdb stores in-frame clones only, minus some. The repertoire holds about 1 million clones, with more than 60% as singletons. What was sequenced was memory CD4+ T cells sorted from blood. The receptors shown here come from a young man in good health. Both conserved end residues are trimmed from each CDR3.

cdr3_aa,v_call,cdr3_length
ASSLLSATNYGYT,TRBV5-1,13
ASSIGALGANVLT,TRBV19,13
ASSQDPGSGILY,TRBV4-3,12
ASSDDGYGYT,TRBV2,10
ASSLQDTQY,TRBV5-1,9
ASRRTGSSYEQY,TRBV5-6,12
ASSPQRETEAF,TRBV18,11
ASSEGFRGGELF,TRBV6-1,12
ASSSSSGSSYNEQF,TRBV7-6,14
ASSLTSGARTDTQY,TRBV4-2,14
ASESTSSYEQY,TRBV6-1,11
ASSLGGSSYEQY,TRBV5-1,12
ASSRDSPRTDTQH,TRBV5-1,13
SVEVTVLNTEAF,TRBV29-1,12
ASSRDREGAYEQY,TRBV5-1,13
ASSFGASGTSAMGETQY,TRBV5-8,17
ASSYSRDIYGYT,TRBV6-6,12
ASTAGTNSAGELF,TRBV19,13
ASKLSGIYQPQH,TRBV6-1,12
ASSVRQDTGELF,TRBV9,12
ASSLPFGTDTQY,TRBV7-9,12
ASSLRGELF,TRBV5-6,9
ASSPPSREYEQY,TRBV18,12
ASRGTSCSYEQY,TRBV10-2,12
ASSTGQAGQPQH,TRBV19,12
ASSSINSPLH,TRBV6-5,10
ASSPDSSGYT,TRBV6-6,10
AWSRDRAQPQH,TRBV30,11
ASGSLSRADTQY,TRBV27,12
ASSAQRNTEAF,TRBV6-5,11
SVEKGAGTDTQY,TRBV29-1,12
ASSAHRGENTEAF,TRBV7-2,13
ASSYGDSNQPQH,TRBV6-6,12
ASSREPGETQY,TRBV27,11
ASSRGGSSYNEQF,TRBV11-2,13
ASSETRWRTYEQY,TRBV6-1,13
ASSLGGTNVLT,TRBV5-1,11
ASSLVSGGATSDTQY,TRBV5-6,15
ASSPDSSYEQY,TRBV5-5,11
ASREMGSSGNTIY,TRBV7-8,13
ASSSQTGGEAF,TRBV19,11
ASSTGNMELEQF,TRBV11-3,12
ASARDGGNTIY,TRBV2,11
ASKTQGPSEKLF,TRBV6-5,12
ASSLSLAAAPYEQY,TRBV5-1,14
ASSPGQGNNEQF,TRBV5-1,12
ASMYRGYVGYT,TRBV28,11
ASSPGNTIY,TRBV18,9
ASSQPGLAGRNEQF,TRBV4-1,14
AWSTGGPGQAF,TRBV30,11
ASTVPLTGELF,TRBV19,11
ASSLEISGGSTDTQY,TRBV5-1,15
ASSWTSGTTDTQY,TRBV27,13